This TCR beta chain was identified during a study of blood T cells in healthy people across ages. General observations from the study: The long-lived group displayed more naive CD4+ cells, plus higher diversity, than the aged donors did.

A second PCR, run for roughly 7 to 12 cycles, used a sample-barcoded 5' primer plus a J-beta primer mix. In TCRdb, the 5' RACE reads were re-called with MiXCR into one record per CDR3 protein. The sample includes hundreds of thousands of distinct CDR3 sequences, approximately 25% of them seen just once. The V segment lost 2 bases and the J segment 4 bases; nucleotides outside the gene matches: 8. Germline V lookup: CDR1 LGHDT, CDR2 YNNKEL (reference sequence). This CDR3 spans 15 amino acids. Caucasian individuals from Russia who were healthy and aged roughly 6 to 100 acted as donors. Turning to this clonotype: The target antigen is unknown.

The sample was also reused in another study, on T cells of mothers and their children.

The V call is TRBV3-1, the J call TRBJ2-7; TRBD2 agrees at 7 bases. The sequence derives from a boy younger than 18 in good health. Material for sequencing was blood. The chain's CDR3 is CASSQTRVSGYEQYF. Written as DNA, the CDR3 is TGTGCCAGCAGCCAAACTCGAGTTAGCGGGTACGAGCAGTACTTC.